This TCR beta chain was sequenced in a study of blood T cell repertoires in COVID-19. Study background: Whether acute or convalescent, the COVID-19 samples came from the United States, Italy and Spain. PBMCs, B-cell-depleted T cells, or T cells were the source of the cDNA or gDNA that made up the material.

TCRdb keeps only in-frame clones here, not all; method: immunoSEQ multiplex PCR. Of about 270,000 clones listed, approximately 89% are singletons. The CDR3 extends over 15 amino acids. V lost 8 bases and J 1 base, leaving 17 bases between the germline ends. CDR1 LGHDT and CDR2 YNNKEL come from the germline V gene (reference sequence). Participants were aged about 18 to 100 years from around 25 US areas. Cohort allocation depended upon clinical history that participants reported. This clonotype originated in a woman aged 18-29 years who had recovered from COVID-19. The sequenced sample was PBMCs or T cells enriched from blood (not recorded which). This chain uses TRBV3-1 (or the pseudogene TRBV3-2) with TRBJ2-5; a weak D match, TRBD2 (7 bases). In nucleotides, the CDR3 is TGTGCCAGCGCGATAGGGGGGGGGTTCCAAGAGACCCAGTACTTC. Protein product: CASAIGGGFQETQYF.